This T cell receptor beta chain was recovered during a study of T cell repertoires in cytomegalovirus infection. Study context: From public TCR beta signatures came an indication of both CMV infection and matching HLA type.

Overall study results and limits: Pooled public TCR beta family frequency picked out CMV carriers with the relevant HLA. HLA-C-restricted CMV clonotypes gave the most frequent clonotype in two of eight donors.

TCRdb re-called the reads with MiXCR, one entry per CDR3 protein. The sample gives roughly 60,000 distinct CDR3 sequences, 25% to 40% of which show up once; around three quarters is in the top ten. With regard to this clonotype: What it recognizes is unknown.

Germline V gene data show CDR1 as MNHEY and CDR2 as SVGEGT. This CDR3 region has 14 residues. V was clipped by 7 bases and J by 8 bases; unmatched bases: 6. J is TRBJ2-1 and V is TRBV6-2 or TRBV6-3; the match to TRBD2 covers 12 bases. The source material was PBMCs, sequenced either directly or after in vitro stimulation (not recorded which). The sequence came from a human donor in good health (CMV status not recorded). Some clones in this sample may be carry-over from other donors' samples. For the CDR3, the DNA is TGTGCCAGCACCCCTAGCGGGAGGGCGGATGAGCAGTTCTTC. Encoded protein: CASTPSGRADEQFF.